This T cell receptor (beta chain) was observed in a study of PD-1 blockade in mismatch repair-deficient tumors. Libraries were prepared by immunoSEQ multiplex PCR; TCRdb keeps only in-frame clonotypes and omits some of them. The sample includes some 100,000 clones, 82% of them seen just once. The CDR3 is made up of 15 amino acids. J lost 0 bases, V lost 5 bases, and 7 bases had no gene match. Germline V lookup: CDR1 GTSNPN, CDR2 SVGIG (reference sequence). Material: peripheral blood, obtained less than 37 weeks after starting pembrolizumab. This chain uses TRBV30 with TRBJ1-3; 7 positions agree with TRBD1. The receptor was derived from an adult with mismatch repair-deficient cancer. CDR3 nucleotide sequence: TGTGCCTGGGGTCCGGGACAGCTCTCTGGAAACACCATATATTTT. Protein: CAWGPGQLSGNTIYF.